This TCR beta chain derives from a study of control samples from healthy donors and cancer patients. Trimming took 7 bases from V and 3 from J, leaving 9 bases between them. The CDR3 extends over 13 amino acids. From germline, CDR1 is KGHDR and CDR2 SFDVKD. The method was immunoSEQ multiplex PCR; TCRdb's version includes in-frame clones alone and lacks a portion of them. The sample includes 74,000 or so clones, about 89% seen only once; the top ten take approximately 7.2%. The chain couples TRBV24-1 to TRBJ1-3; no clear D. The sample was blood. The sequence was collected from a man aged 50 to 59 in good health. The CDR3 sequence: CATSPRNGNTIYF. The CDR3 DNA is TGTGCCACCAGCCCCCGGAATGGAAACACCATATATTTT.